This T cell receptor beta chain was observed in a study of T cells in Graves' hyperthyroidism and ophthalmopathy. This clonotype was detected ten times or more. Its cognate antigen is unknown. Extraction of PBMCs used roughly 9.4 ml of fresh peripheral blood. Trimming shortened V by 7 bases and J by 3 bases, and 10 bases separated the two germline ends. The length of the CDR3 is 11 residues. Per germline, CDR1 SQVTM and CDR2 ANQGSEA. What was amplified from RNA transcripts were TCR beta CDR3 regions. First-round RT-PCR targeting the TCR CDR3 was performed with the HTBI primer set. One entry per CDR3 protein results from TCRdb running MiXCR on the multiplex PCR reads. The sample has 360,000 or so distinct CDR3 sequences, over 15% seen once. Overall study findings and caveats: Within blood appeared most thyroid clonotypes that had expanded above 0.001. A median about 6.5 months before onset, the model predicted ophthalmopathy.

The gene calls are TRBV29-1 and TRBJ2-7; the D call may be TRBD1 or TRBD2 (5 bases each). The sequencing sample was made of blood. The origin of this receptor is a woman aged 40 to 50 with Graves' ophthalmopathy. The CDR3 sequence: CSARDVYEQYF. The CDR3 DNA reads TGCAGCGCCAGGGACGTCTACGAGCAGTACTTC.